This T cell receptor (beta chain) was found in a study of cytomegalovirus exposure and HLA in healthy donors. Across the study: A preliminary data release comprised roughly 80 million unique TCRs obtained from HLA-typed donors. Whole-study results and caveats: Specificity of a few CMV-associated chains for CMV antigens was verified in vitro. Sequencing had likely introduced a cluster of highly shared sequence variants as an artifact.

The sample holds one count of this clone. Its antigen remains unidentified. The PCR employed 60 Vbeta primers together with 13 Jbeta primers. The repertoire was sequenced with immunoSEQ multiplex PCR; TCRdb's copy has only in-frame clones and lacks some. The data hold more than 90,000 clones, with around 74% observed a single time. Donors counted as nominally healthy when sampled, yet unrecorded immune exposures were likely. This TCR was sampled from a man in his forties in good health and CMV-seropositive. The source material was PBMCs.

In DNA form, the CDR3 reads TGTGCTAGTGGCTCTAGGGGGCACGAGCAGTACTTC. Protein: CASGSRGHEQYF. The V and J genes are TRBV12-5 and TRBJ2-7, with 7 bases matching TRBD1. Germline values: CDR1 LGHNT, CDR2 FRNRAP. V shed 6 bases and J 5 bases; nucleotides not matched to a gene: 4. The CDR3 spans 12 residues. Using reference TRBV12-5 and TRBJ2-7 for the parts outside the CDR3, the full variable domain is DARVTQTPRHKVTEMGQEVTMRCQPILGHNTVFWYRQTMMQGLELLAYFRNRAPLDDSGMPKDRFSAEMPDATLATLKIQPSEPRDSAVYFCASGSRGHEQYFGPGTRLTVT.